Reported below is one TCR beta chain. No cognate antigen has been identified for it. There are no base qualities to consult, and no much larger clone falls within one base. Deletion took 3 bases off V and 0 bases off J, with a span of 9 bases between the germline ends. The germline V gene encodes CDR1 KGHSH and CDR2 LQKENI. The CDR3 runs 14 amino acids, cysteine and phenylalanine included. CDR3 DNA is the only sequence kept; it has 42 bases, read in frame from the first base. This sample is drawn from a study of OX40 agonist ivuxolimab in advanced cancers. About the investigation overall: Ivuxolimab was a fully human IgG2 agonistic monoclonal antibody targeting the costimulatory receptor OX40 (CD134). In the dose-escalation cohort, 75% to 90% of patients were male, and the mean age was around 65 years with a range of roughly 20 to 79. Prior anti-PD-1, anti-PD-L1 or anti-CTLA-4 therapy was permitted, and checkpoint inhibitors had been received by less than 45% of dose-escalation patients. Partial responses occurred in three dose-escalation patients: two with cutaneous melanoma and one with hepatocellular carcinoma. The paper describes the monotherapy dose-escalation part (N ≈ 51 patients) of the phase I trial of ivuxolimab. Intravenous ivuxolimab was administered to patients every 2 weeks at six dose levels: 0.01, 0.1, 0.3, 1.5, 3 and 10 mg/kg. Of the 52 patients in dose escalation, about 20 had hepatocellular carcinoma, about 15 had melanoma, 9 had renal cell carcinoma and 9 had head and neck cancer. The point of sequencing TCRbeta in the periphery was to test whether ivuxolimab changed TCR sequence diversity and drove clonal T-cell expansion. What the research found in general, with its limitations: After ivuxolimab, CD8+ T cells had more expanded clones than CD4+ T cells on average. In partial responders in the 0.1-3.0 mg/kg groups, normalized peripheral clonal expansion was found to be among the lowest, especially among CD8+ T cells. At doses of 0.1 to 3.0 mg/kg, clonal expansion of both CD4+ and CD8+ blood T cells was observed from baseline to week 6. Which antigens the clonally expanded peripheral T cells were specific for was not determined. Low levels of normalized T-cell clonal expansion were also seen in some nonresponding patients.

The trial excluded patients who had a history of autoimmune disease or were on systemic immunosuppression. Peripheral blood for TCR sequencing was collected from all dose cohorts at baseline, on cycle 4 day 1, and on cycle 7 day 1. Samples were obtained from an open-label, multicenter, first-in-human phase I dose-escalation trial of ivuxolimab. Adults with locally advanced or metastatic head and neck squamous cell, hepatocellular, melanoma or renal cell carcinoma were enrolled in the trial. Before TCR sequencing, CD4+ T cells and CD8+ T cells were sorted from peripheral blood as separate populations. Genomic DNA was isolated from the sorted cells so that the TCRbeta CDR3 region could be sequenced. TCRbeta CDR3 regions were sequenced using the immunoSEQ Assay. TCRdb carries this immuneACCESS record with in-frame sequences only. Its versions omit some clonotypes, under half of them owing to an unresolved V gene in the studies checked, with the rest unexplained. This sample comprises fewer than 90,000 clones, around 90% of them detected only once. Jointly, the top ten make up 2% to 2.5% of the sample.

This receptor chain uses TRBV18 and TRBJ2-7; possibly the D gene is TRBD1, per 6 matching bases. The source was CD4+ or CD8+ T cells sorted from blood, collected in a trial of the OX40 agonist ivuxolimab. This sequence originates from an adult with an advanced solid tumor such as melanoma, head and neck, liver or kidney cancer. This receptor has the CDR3 CASSPKTGSYEQYF. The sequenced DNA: TGTGCCAGCTCACCCAAGACAGGCTCCTACGAGCAGTACTTC.